This entry lists 3 T cell receptor beta chains sequenced from one sample in a study of T cells in Graves' hyperthyroidism and ophthalmopathy (dated by TCRdb to between 2017 and 2020). The library was produced with multiplex PCR. The sequencing machine was an Illumina HiSeq 2000. TCR beta CDR3 regions were amplified from RNA transcripts. For the first round of RT-PCR on the TCR CDR3, the HTBI primer set was used together with the Qiagen OneStep RT-PCR kit. Using fastp trimming at Q25 and MiXCR clonotype assembly, TCRdb reanalyzed the public sequencing data and kept in-frame beta chains. A single entry per CDR3 protein holds the most common genes and DNA from its merged rows. For this sample there are roughly 160,000 distinct CDR3 sequences; about 9% appear just once. The top ten hold more than 20% of the sample. Sequences were obtained from blood. Receptors originate from a woman aged 18 to 35 with Graves' hyperthyroidism that later progressed to Graves' ophthalmopathy.

This clonotype appeared many times. The V and J genes are TRBV7-8 and TRBJ2-3; D gene ambiguous. CDR1 is SGHVS and CDR2 is FQNEAQ in the germline V gene. V was trimmed by 1 base and J by 3 bases, leaving 26 bases between them. The CDR3 length is 20 residues. The CDR3 region is CASSLVGLLRRKNRTDTQYF. CDR3 nucleotides: TGTGCCAGCAGCTTAGTGGGTTTGCTCAGAAGGAAGAACCGAACAGATACGCAGTATTTT.

The gene calls are TRBV5-4 and TRBJ1-1; 7 bases agree with TRBD1. Trimming at V came to 3 bases and at J to 0 bases, leaving 14 bases not matched to a gene. The CDR3 totals 18 residues. Germline CDR1 and CDR2: SGHNT and YYREEE (reference sequence). The CDR3 sequence is CASSWPSPGQSMNTEAFF. CDR3 sequence (DNA): TGTGCCAGCAGCTGGCCCTCCCCGGGACAGTCCATGAACACTGAAGCTTTCTTT.

There are a few counts of this clonotype. The chain links TRBV19 to TRBJ2-3, with 14 bases fitting TRBD2. The CDR3 has 21 amino acids. After removal of 4 bases from V and 6 bases from J, the junction contained 21 bases not matched to a gene. Per the germline V gene, CDR1 is LNHDA and CDR2 is SQIVND (reference sequence). The chain's CDR3 is CASSTKPGLAGAQFDIDTQYF. CDR3 coding DNA: TGTGCCAGTAGTACAAAACCGGGACTAGCGGGAGCTCAGTTCGATATTGATACGCAGTATTTT.